A single sample is the source of the 25 T cell receptor beta chains below, sequenced in a study of T cell responses to AZD1222 COVID-19 vaccine. TCRdb keeps only in-frame clones here, not all; method: immunoSEQ multiplex PCR. The repertoire holds roughly 120,000 clones, around 87% seen once, with 4.4% in the top ten. The material sequenced was peripheral blood, taken 28 days after the second AZD1222 dose. The receptors come from an adult who received the AZD1222 COVID-19 vaccine.

The rearrangement links TRBV7-9 to TRBJ2-7, with D possibly matching TRBD2 (6 bases). Germline V gene sequence: CDR1 SEHNR, CDR2 FQNEAQ (reference sequence). The CDR3 length is 12 residues. The V gene lost 9 bases and the J gene lost 0 bases, with 9 bases spanning the gap. The CDR3 spells CASRGSSYEQYF. The CDR3 DNA reads as TGTGCCAGTCGGGGGAGCTCCTACGAGCAGTACTTC.

The chain carries TRBV6-5 and TRBJ2-1; 8 nucleotides line up with TRBD2. J was trimmed by 5 bases and V by 2 bases; bases with no gene match: 2. Germline CDR1 reads MNHEY; CDR2 reads SVGAGI. The CDR3 totals 14 residues. CDR3 amino acids: CASSYGTRDNEQFF. CDR3 in DNA: TGTGCCAGCAGTTACGGGACTAGAGACAATGAGCAGTTCTTC.

This chain uses TRBV5-8 with TRBJ1-5, with D hard to call. Trimming removed 0 bases from V and 0 bases from J, with 7 bases in between. Germline loops: CDR1 SGHTS, CDR2 YDEGEE. The CDR3 has 15 residues. CDR3: CASSLEGASNQPQHF. DNA of the CDR3: TGTGCCAGCAGCTTGGAAGGAGCTAGCAATCAGCCCCAGCATTTT.

This clone was seen a single time. This sequence joins TRBV5-1 and TRBJ1-3; weak D call: TRBD1 (5 bases). The CDR3 is 15 residues long. Germline V CDR1 and CDR2: SGHRS, YFSETQ. Trimming shortened V by 4 bases and J by 1 base, and 12 bases separated the two germline ends. The chain's CDR3 is CASSPRGPSGNTIYF. The CDR3 coding sequence is TGCGCCAGCAGCCCTCGGGGCCCATCTGGAAACACCATATATTTT.

This chain links TRBV19 with TRBJ2-3; D unclear. This CDR3 region has 17 residues. V was trimmed by 4 bases and J by 1 base, leaving 18 bases between them. Germline V gene lookup returns CDR1 LNHDA and CDR2 SQIVND (reference sequence). The CDR3 nucleotides are TGTGCCAGTAGTACCGCGAGGTCGGTCCCCGGCACAGATACGCAGTATTTT. Translating gives CASSTARSVPGTDTQYF.

The chain carries TRBV9 and TRBJ2-7; no definite D call. This CDR3 spans 13 amino acids. V lost 4 bases, J lost 2 bases, and 10 bases lay in between. Germline V gene data show CDR1 as SGDLS and CDR2 as YYNGEE. CDR3 protein: CASSPTATYEQYF. Here the CDR3 DNA reads TGTGCCAGCAGCCCTACTGCCACCTACGAGCAGTACTTC.

The CDR3 here is CASSPLPETSGSYNEQFF. As DNA, the CDR3 is TGTGCCAGCAGCCCCTTGCCGGAGACTAGCGGCTCCTACAATGAGCAGTTCTTC. V is TRBV7-9 and J is TRBJ2-1, with TRBD2 matching over 9 bases. V was pared by 5 bases and J by 0 bases, with 11 bases of the junction left unmatched. CDR1 SEHNR and CDR2 FQNEAQ come from the germline V gene (reference sequence). The CDR3 has 18 amino acids.

The V call is TRBV5-1, the J call TRBJ2-7; D uncertain. In germline, CDR1 is SGHRS, CDR2 YFSETQ. V shed 0 bases and J shed 4 bases, with 5 bases lying between them. This CDR3 region has 12 residues. The CDR3 loop is CASSLDWYEQYF. The CDR3 nucleotides read TGCGCCAGCAGCTTGGACTGGTACGAGCAGTACTTC.

The rearrangement joins TRBV27 to TRBJ1-1; 8 bases are shared with TRBD1. The germline CDR1 and CDR2 sequences are MNHEY and SMNVEV (reference sequence). CDR3 length: 14 amino acids. Germline trimming cut 5 bases from V and 4 bases from J; bases unmatched to any gene: 6. In DNA form, the CDR3 reads TGTGCCAGCAGTCCTTCCGGGACAGGCACTGAAGCTTTCTTT. Protein sequence: CASSPSGTGTEAFF.

This clone was detected only a few times. The chain recombines TRBV28 with TRBJ2-7; 7 bases map to TRBD2. The CDR3 extends over 14 amino acids. V lost 5 bases, J lost 2 bases, and 6 bases stayed unmatched. CDR1 and CDR2 from the germline V gene are MDHEN and SYDVKM. The CDR3 loop is CASSTLGGPYEQYF. The CDR3 DNA reads TGTGCCAGCAGTACCCTGGGAGGGCCCTACGAGCAGTACTTC. Supplemented by reference TRBV28 and TRBJ2-7, the full variable domain reads DVKVTQSSRYLVKRTGEKVFLECVQDMDHENMFWYRQDPGLGLRLIYFSYDVKMKEKGDIPEGYSVSREKKERFSLILESASTNQTSMYLCASSTLGGPYEQYFGPGTRLTVT.

V is TRBV10-3 and J is TRBJ2-3, with 7 bases fitting TRBD2. Germline CDR1 ENHRY, CDR2 SYGVKD. CDR3 length: 14 residues. The V segment lost 10 bases and the J segment 4 bases; nucleotides outside the gene matches: 11. The CDR3 DNA reads TGTGCCACCAACCTAGCGGAGGGGTCAGATACGCAGTATTTT. It encodes CATNLAEGSDTQYF.

The V and J genes are TRBV5-4 and TRBJ1-1, with 7 nucleotides matching TRBD1. The CDR3 loop spans 13 amino acids. Germline assignment: CDR1 SGHNT and CDR2 YYREEE (reference sequence). V gave up 2 bases and J gave up 6 bases; unmatched junction bases: 4. This CDR3 is CASSFRGPAEAFF. Written as DNA, the CDR3 is TGTGCCAGCAGCTTTAGGGGGCCGGCTGAAGCTTTCTTT.

The chain joins TRBV18 to TRBJ1-5, with D perhaps matching TRBD1 (5 bases). This CDR3 region has 14 residues. V was pared by 6 bases and J by 7 bases, with 16 bases between. Germline CDR1 is KGHSH and CDR2 is LQKENI. This chain's CDR3 is CASSWGGLEQPQHF. In DNA, the CDR3 is TGTGCCAGCTCTTGGGGGGGATTAGAGCAGCCCCAGCATTTT.

The rearrangement links TRBV9 to TRBJ2-6, with D tentatively TRBD1 (6 bases). The CDR3 is 18 amino acids. V shed 3 bases and J shed 0 bases, with 16 bases lying between them. Germline CDR1 reads SGDLS; CDR2 reads YYNGEE. The CDR3 protein is CASSAQTGRASGANVLTF. The CDR3 DNA reads TGTGCCAGCAGCGCCCAGACAGGTAGGGCCTCTGGGGCCAACGTCCTGACTTTC.

The J gene is TRBJ1-5, the V gene TRBV27; D is ambiguous. V lost 0 bases to trimming and J lost 3 bases, with 12 bases between them. From germline, CDR1 is MNHEY and CDR2 SMNVEV (reference sequence). The CDR3 is 16 residues long. CDR3 sequence: CASSLSSRGDNQPQHF. The CDR3 DNA reads TGTGCCAGCAGTTTATCCTCTCGTGGGGACAATCAGCCCCAGCATTTT.

This sequence joins TRBV9 and TRBJ2-7, with D possibly matching TRBD2 (6 bases). CDR1 is SGDLS, CDR2 YYNGEE, per germline. V lost 0 bases and J lost 2, with 12 bases in between. The CDR3 totals 15 residues. CDR3 sequence reads: CASSVAGSGAYEQYF. CDR3 sequence (DNA): TGTGCCAGCAGCGTAGCGGGTAGCGGTGCCTACGAGCAGTACTTC.

The V call is TRBV7-9, the J call TRBJ2-7, with D perhaps TRBD2 (5 bases). Germline lookup yields CDR1 SEHNR and CDR2 FQNEAQ (reference sequence). Trimming stripped 2 bases from V and 3 bases from J, with 23 bases between. The CDR3 extends over 18 amino acids. For the CDR3, the DNA is TGTGCCAGCAGCTTAAGGCCCGGGATAAACCCTGGGGTCTACGAGCAGTACTTC. Protein product: CASSLRPGINPGVYEQYF.

This CDR3 is CASSYSGESYEQYF. The CDR3 DNA reads as TGTGCCAGCAGTTACTCGGGAGAAAGCTACGAGCAGTACTTC. The chain employs TRBV6-2 or TRBV6-3 and TRBJ2-7, with D possibly TRBD2 on 5 matching bases. Between the trimmed V and J ends, which lost 0 bases and 3 bases, there was a span of 9 bases. Germline values: CDR1 MNHEY, CDR2 SVGEGT. The CDR3 length is 14 residues.

J is TRBJ1-2 and V is TRBV20-1; D not resolved. The V and J ends lost 3 bases and 4 bases respectively, with 15 bases between them. The CDR3 consists of 14 residues. Looked up from germline, CDR1 is DFQATT and CDR2 is SNEGSKA (reference sequence). CDR3 sequence: CSASVSDSGYGYTF. The CDR3 DNA is TGCAGTGCTAGTGTCTCAGATTCGGGCTATGGCTACACCTTC.

The rearrangement joins TRBV6-6 to TRBJ1-1, with D unresolved. Germline CDR1 reads MNHNY; CDR2 reads SVGAGI (reference sequence). This CDR3 contains 13 residues. Trimming pared 6 bases from V and 3 bases from J, leaving 11 bases between. CDR3 DNA sequence: TGTGCCAGCAGCGGAGAAGACTACACTGAAGCTTTCTTT. Protein product: CASSGEDYTEAFF.

The rearrangement joins TRBV10-3 to TRBJ1-1, with D uncertain. V lost 3 bases to trimming and J lost 3 bases, with 5 bases between them. Germline V gene data show CDR1 as ENHRY and CDR2 as SYGVKD. The CDR3 runs to 12 residues. The CDR3 region is CAISDGDTEAFF. CDR3 nucleotides: TGTGCCATCAGTGATGGAGACACTGAAGCTTTCTTT.

CDR3 residues: CASSPGQYDQPQHF. For the CDR3, the DNA is TGTGCCAGCAGCCCCGGACAGTATGATCAGCCCCAGCATTTT. The chain recombines TRBV14 with TRBJ1-5; D may be TRBD1 (6 bases). CDR3 length: 14 amino acids. Trimming cost V 4 bases and J 5 bases, with 12 bases left between them. Germline CDR1 reads SGHDN; CDR2 reads FVKESK. Based on the CDR3 plus reference TRBV14 and TRBJ1-5, the full variable domain is EAGVTQFPSHSVIEKGQTVTLRCDPISGHDNLYWYRRVMGKEIKFLLHFVKESKQDESGMPNNRFLAERTGGTYSTLKVQPAELEDSGVYFCASSPGQYDQPQHFGDGTRLSIL.

The V and J genes are TRBV5-1 and TRBJ2-3, with D tentatively TRBD2 (5 bases). Germline CDR1 is SGHRS and CDR2 is YFSETQ. The V and J ends lost 0 bases and 3 bases respectively, with 14 bases between them. The CDR3 is made up of 16 amino acids. DNA of the CDR3: TGCGCCAGCAGCTTGGAGCAGGCGGGTGGGACAGATACGCAGTATTTT. Its translation: CASSLEQAGGTDTQYF.

For this clone: A read error may explain this, as a much larger clone is one base away. V usage is TRBV7-6 and J usage is TRBJ1-5; weak D call: TRBD1 (6 bases). CDR1 is SGHVS, CDR2 FNYEAQ, per germline. The V gene lost 5 bases and the J gene lost 2 bases, with 10 bases spanning the gap. The CDR3 has 14 residues. The CDR3 DNA follows: TGTGCCAGCAGCCCAGGGGTAGGCAATCAGCCCCAGCATTTT. Translation: CASSPGVGNQPQHF.

This chain links TRBV4-1 with TRBJ1-3; D not resolved. CDR1 is MGHRA and CDR2 is YSYEKL in the germline V gene. The CDR3 is 16 amino acids. Between the trimmed V and J ends, which lost 4 bases and 3 bases, there was a span of 16 bases. The CDR3 reads CASSRGPWERGNTIYF. CDR3 nucleotides: TGCGCCAGCAGCCGCGGGCCCTGGGAACGTGGAAACACCATATATTTT.